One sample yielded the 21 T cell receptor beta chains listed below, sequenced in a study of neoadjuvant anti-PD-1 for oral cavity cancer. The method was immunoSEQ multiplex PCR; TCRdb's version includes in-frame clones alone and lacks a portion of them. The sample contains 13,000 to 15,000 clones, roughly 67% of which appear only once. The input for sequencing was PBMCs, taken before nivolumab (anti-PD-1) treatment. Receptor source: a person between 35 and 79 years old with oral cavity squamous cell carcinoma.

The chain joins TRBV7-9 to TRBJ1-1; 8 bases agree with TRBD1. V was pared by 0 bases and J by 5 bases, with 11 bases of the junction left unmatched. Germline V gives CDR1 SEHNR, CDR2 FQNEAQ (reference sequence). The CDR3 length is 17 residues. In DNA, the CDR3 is TGTGCCAGCAGCTTAGCGGGACAGGCCCGGTTTAAAACTGAAGCTTTCTTT. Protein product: CASSLAGQARFKTEAFF.

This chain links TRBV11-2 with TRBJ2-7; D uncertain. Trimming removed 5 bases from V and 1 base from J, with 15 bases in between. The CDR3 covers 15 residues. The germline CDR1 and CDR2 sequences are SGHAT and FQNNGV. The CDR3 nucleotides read TGTGCCAGCAGCCCCCCCGGGTCCGTTTCCTACGAGCAGTACTTC. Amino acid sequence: CASSPPGSVSYEQYF.

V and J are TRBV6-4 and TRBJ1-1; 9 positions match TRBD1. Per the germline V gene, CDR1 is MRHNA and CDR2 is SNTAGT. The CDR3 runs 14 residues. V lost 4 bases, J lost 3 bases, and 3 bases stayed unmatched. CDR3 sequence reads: CASSVRTGDTEAFF. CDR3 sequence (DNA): TGTGCCAGCAGTGTCCGGACAGGGGACACTGAAGCTTTCTTT.

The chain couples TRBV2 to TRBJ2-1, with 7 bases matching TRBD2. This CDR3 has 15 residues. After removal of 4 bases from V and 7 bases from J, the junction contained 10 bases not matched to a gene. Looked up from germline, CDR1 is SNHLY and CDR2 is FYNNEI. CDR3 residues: CASSVVGGPTNEQFF. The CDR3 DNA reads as TGTGCCAGCAGTGTGGTGGGAGGGCCGACGAATGAGCAGTTCTTC.

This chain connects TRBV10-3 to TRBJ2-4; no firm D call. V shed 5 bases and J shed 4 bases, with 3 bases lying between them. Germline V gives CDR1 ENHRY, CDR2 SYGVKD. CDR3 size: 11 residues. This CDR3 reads CAISQKNIQYF. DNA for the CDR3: TGTGCCATCAGTCAAAAAAACATTCAGTACTTC.

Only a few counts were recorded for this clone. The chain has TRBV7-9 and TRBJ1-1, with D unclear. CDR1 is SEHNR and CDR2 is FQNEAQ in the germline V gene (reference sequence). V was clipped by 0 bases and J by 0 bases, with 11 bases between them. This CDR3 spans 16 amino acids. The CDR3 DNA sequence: TGTGCCAGCAGCTTAGCACCCGGACTGGTGAACACTGAAGCTTTCTTT. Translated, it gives CASSLAPGLVNTEAFF.

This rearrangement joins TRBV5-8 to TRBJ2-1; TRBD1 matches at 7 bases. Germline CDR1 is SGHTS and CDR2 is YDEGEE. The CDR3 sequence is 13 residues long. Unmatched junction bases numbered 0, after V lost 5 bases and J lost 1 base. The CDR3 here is CASRTGSYNEQFF. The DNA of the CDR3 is TGTGCCAGCAGGACAGGGTCCTACAATGAGCAGTTCTTC.

For the CDR3, the DNA is TGTGCCAGCAGCGTAGGGGCAGGGGGGAACAATGAGCAGTTCTTC. The encoded protein is CASSVGAGGNNEQFF. V is TRBV9 and J is TRBJ2-1; maybe TRBD1 (7 bases). CDR3 length: 15 amino acids. Looked up from germline, CDR1 is SGDLS and CDR2 is YYNGEE. V was shortened by 0 bases and J by 5 bases, with 12 bases between the two germline ends. Complete variable domain (other parts from reference TRBV9 and TRBJ2-1): DSGVTQTPKHLITATGQRVTLRCSPRSGDLSVYWYQQSLDQGLQFLIQYYNGEERAKGNILERFSAQQFPDLHSELNLSSLELGDSALYFCASSVGAGGNNEQFFGPGTRLTVL.

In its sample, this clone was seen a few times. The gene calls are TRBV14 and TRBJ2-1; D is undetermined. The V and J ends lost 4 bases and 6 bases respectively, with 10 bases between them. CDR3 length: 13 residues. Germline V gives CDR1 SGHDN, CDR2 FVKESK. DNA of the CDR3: TGTGCCAGCAGCCTTCTTGGCGGCAATGAGCAGTTCTTC. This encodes CASSLLGGNEQFF.

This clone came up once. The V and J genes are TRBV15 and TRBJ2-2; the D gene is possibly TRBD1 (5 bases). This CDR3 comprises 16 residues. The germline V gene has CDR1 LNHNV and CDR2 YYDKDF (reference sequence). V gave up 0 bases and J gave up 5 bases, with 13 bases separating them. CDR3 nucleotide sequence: TGTGCCACCAGCAGAGAAGGGGTATTCGGAACCGGGGAGCTGTTTTTT. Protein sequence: CATSREGVFGTGELFF. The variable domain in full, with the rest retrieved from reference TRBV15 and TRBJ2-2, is DAMVIQNPRYQVTQFGKPVTLSCSQTLNHNVMYWYQQKSSQAPKLLFHYYDKDFNNEADTPDNFQSRRPNTSFCFLDIRSPGLGDTAMYLCATSREGVFGTGELFFGEGSRLTVL.

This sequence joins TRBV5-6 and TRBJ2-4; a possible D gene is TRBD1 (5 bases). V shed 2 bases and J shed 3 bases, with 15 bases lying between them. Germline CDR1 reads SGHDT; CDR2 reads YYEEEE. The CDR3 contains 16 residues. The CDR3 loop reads CASSFWVGRSKNIQYF. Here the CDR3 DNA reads TGTGCCAGCAGCTTCTGGGTGGGGCGAAGCAAAAACATTCAGTACTTC.

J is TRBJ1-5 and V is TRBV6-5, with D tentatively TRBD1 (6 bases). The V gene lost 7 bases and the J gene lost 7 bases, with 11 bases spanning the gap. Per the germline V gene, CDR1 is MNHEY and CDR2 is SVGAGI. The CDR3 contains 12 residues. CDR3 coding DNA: TGTGCCAGCAAGGGGGGAGGGCAGCCCCAGCATTTT. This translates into CASKGGGQPQHF.

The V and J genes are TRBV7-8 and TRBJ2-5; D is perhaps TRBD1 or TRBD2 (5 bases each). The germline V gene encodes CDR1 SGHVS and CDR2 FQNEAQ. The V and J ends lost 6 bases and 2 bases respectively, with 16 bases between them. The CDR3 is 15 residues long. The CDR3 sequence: CASRKRGPSQETQYF. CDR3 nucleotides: TGTGCCAGCAGGAAGAGGGGACCATCTCAAGAGACCCAGTACTTC.

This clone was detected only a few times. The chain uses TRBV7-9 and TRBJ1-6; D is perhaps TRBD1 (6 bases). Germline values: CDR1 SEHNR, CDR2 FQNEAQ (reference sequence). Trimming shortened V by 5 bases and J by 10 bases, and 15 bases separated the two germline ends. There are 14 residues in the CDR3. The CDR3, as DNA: TGTGCCAGCAGCCTAGAGGGGGACCTGTCACCCCTCCACTTT. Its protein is CASSLEGDLSPLHF. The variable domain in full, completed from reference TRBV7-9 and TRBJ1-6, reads DTGVSQNPRHKITKRGQNVTFRCDPISEHNRLYWYRQTLGQGPEFLTYFQNEAQLEKSRLLSDRFSAERPKGSFSTLEIQRTEQGDSAMYLCASSLEGDLSPLHFGNGTRLTVT.

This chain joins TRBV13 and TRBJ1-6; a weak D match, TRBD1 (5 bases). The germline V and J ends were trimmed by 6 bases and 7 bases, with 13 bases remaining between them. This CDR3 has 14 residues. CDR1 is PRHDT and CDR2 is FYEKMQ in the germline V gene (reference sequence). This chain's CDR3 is CASRAGPINSPLHF. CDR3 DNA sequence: TGTGCCAGCAGAGCGGGACCGATCAATTCACCCCTCCACTTT.

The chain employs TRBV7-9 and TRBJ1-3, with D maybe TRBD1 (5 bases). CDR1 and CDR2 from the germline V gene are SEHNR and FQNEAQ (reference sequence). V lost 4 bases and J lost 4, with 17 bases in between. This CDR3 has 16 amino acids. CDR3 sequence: CASSSRLAGYGNTIYF. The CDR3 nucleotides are TGTGCCAGCAGCTCTCGTTTAGCAGGGTACGGAAACACCATATATTTT. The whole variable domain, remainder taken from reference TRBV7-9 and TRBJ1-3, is DTGVSQNPRHKITKRGQNVTFRCDPISEHNRLYWYRQTLGQGPEFLTYFQNEAQLEKSRLLSDRFSAERPKGSFSTLEIQRTEQGDSAMYLCASSSRLAGYGNTIYFGEGSWLTVV.

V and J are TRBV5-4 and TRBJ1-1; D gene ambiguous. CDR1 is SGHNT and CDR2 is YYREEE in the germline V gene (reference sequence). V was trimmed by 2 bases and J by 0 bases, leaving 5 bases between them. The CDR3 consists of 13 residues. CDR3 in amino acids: CASSFGLNTEAFF. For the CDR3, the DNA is TGTGCCAGCAGCTTCGGGTTGAACACTGAAGCTTTCTTT.

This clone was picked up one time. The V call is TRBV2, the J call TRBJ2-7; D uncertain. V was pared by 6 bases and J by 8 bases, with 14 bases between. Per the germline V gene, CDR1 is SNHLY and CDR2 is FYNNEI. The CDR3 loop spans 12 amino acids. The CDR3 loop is CASRGSSGKQYF. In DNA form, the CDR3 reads TGTGCCAGCAGAGGAAGTAGTGGCAAGCAGTACTTC.

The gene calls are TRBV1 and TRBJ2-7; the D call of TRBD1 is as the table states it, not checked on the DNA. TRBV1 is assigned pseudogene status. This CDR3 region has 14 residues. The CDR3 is CTSSHRGRPYEQYF. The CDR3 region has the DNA TGCACCAGCAGCCACAGGGGGAGACCCTACGAGCAGTACTTC.

CDR3 nucleotide sequence: TGTGCCAGCAGTCCGCGTGACAGGGGCGAGCAGTACTTC. Its protein is CASSPRDRGEQYF. The rearrangement joins TRBV28 to TRBJ2-7; 8 nucleotides align to TRBD1. The CDR3 loop spans 13 amino acids. Germline CDR1 MDHEN, CDR2 SYDVKM. Germline trimming cut 5 bases from V and 6 bases from J; bases unmatched to any gene: 6.

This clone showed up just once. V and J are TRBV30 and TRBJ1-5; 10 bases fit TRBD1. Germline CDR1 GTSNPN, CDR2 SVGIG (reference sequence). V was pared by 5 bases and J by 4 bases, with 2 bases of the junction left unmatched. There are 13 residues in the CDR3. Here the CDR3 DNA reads TGTGCCTGGTCGGACAGGGGGAATCAGCCCCAGCATTTT. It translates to CAWSDRGNQPQHF.